The TCR beta chain under discussion was sequenced for a study of T-cell memory formation after mild COVID-19. Turning to the study itself: TCR clusters were largely donor specific.

TCRdb itself ran the 5' RACE reads through MiXCR, one entry per CDR3 protein. The sample holds 300,000 to 400,000 distinct CDR3 sequences, 25% to 30% seen once. Unmatched junction bases numbered 12, after V lost 5 bases and J lost 2 bases. There are 16 residues in the CDR3. Study-wide results and limits: Whereas later expanders leaned CD4+, clones contracting day 15 to 85 showed a balanced CD4/CD8 makeup.

As concerns this clonotype: Its antigen is still unknown.

The V call is TRBV12-3 or TRBV12-4, the J call TRBJ2-7, with 7 bases that match TRBD1. This TCR was sampled from an adult woman who had mild COVID-19 (a few samples of this study predate the infection). Cell type and time point are not known. The sequencing sample was made of PBMCs or a T cell subset sorted from them (not recorded which). The CDR3 reads CASSLPTRQGAYEQYF. Here the CDR3 DNA reads TGTGCCAGCAGTCTTCCAACCCGACAGGGCGCCTACGAGCAGTACTTC.